This T cell receptor (beta chain) was captured in a study of OX40 agonist ivuxolimab in advanced cancers. The data were produced by immunoSEQ multiplex PCR, yet TCRdb's version contains in-frame clones alone and is incomplete. Found here are 70,000 or so clones, roughly nine tenths of them singletons; the top ten hold under 3.5%. V was cut by 5 bases and J by 5 bases, with 13 bases left in between. The CDR3 is made up of 14 amino acids. Germline values: CDR1 LNHDA, CDR2 SQIVND (reference sequence). The investigators sampled blood at baseline, at cycle 4 day 1, and at cycle 7 day 1. V usage is TRBV19 and J usage is TRBJ1-5; a possible D gene is TRBD1 (6 bases). The sample in question was CD4+ or CD8+ T cells sorted from blood, obtained in a trial of the OX40 agonist ivuxolimab. The receptor comes from an adult with an advanced solid tumor such as melanoma, head and neck, liver or kidney cancer. CDR3 region: CASSRTETYQPQHF. Written as DNA, the CDR3 is TGTGCCAGTAGTCGGACAGAGACCTATCAGCCCCAGCATTTT.